This T cell receptor (beta chain) was retrieved from a study of T cell therapy after organ transplantation. Profiling relied on immunoSEQ multiplex PCR, and the TCRdb table lists in-frame clones only, not all of them. The sample gives roughly 2,500 clones, around 74% of which show up once; less than 30% is in the top ten. With regard to this clone: Its antigen is not identified.

There are 15 residues in the CDR3. Looked up from germline, CDR1 is SGHAT and CDR2 is FQNNGV. V shed 0 bases and J shed 3 bases, with 12 bases lying between them. Study-level findings and limits: Nonresponder repertoires showed strong pretherapy expansions, barely changing post-therapy.

The sequence was obtained from a human patient who had received a solid organ transplant and had CMV disease. The specimen comprised CD8+ T cells from blood, sampled before autologous CMV-specific T cell therapy. The rearrangement links TRBV11-2 to TRBJ2-7; a possible D gene is TRBD2 (5 bases). The chain's CDR3 is CASSLEVGVDYEQYF. The DNA for the CDR3 is TGTGCCAGCAGCTTAGAGGTCGGGGTCGACTACGAGCAGTACTTC. Using reference TRBV11-2 and TRBJ2-7 for the parts outside the CDR3, the full variable domain is EAGVAQSPRYKIIEKRQSVAFWCNPISGHATLYWYQQILGQGPKLLIQFQNNGVVDDSQLPKDRFSAERLKGVDSTLKIQPAKLEDSAVYLCASSLEVGVDYEQYFGPGTRLTVT.